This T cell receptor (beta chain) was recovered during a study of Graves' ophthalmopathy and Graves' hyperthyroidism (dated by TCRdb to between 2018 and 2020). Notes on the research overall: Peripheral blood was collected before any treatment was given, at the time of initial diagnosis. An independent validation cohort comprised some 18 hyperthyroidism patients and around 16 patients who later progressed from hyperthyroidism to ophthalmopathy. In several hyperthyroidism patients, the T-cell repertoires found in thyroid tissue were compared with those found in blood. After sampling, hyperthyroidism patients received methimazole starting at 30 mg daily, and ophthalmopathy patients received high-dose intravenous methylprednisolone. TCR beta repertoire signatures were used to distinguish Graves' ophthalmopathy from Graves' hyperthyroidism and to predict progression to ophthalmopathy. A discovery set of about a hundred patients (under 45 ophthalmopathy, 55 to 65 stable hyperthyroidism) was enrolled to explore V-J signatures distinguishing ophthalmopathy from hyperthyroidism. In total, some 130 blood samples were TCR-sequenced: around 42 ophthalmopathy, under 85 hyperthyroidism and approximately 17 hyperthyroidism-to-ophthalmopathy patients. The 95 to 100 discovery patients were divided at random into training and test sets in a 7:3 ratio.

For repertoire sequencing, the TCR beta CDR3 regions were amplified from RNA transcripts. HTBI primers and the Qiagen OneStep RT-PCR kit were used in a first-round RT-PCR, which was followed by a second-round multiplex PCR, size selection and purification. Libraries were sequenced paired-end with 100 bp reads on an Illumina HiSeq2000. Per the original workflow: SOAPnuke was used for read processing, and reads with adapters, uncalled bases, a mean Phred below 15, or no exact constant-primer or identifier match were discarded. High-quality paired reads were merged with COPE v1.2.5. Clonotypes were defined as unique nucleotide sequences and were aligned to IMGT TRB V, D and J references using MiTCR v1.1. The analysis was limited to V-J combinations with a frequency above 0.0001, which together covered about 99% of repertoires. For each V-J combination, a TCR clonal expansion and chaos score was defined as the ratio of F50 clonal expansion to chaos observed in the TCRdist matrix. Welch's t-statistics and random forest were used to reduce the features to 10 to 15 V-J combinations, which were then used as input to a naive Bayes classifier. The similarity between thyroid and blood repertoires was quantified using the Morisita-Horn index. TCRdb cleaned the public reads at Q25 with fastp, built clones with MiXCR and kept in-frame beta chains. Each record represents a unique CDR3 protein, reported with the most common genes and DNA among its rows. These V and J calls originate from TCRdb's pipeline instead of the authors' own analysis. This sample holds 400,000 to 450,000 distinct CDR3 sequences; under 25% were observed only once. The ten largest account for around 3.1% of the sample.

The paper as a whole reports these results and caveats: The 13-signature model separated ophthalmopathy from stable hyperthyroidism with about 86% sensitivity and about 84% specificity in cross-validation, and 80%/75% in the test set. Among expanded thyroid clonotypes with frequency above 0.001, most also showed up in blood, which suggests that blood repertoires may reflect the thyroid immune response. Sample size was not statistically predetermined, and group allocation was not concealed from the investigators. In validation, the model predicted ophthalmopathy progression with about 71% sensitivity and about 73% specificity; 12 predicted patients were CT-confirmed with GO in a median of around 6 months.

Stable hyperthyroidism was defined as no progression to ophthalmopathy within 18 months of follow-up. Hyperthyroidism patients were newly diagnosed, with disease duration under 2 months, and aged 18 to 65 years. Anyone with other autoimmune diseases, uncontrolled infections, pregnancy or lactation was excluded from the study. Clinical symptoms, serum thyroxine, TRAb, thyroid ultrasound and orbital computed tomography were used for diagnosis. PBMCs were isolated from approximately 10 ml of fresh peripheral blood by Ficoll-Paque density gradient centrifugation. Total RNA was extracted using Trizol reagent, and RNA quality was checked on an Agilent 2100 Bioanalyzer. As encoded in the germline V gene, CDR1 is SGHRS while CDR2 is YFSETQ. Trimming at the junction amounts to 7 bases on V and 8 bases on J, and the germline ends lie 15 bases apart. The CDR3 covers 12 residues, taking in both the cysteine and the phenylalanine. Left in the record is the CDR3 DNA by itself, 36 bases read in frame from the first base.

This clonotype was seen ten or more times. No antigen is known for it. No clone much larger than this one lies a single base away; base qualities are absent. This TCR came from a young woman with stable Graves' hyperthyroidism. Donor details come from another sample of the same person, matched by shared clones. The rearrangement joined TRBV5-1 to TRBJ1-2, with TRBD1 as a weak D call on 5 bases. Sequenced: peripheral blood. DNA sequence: TGCGCCAGCCAAGGGGAGGGATCCGGCTACACCTTC. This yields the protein CASQGEGSGYTF.